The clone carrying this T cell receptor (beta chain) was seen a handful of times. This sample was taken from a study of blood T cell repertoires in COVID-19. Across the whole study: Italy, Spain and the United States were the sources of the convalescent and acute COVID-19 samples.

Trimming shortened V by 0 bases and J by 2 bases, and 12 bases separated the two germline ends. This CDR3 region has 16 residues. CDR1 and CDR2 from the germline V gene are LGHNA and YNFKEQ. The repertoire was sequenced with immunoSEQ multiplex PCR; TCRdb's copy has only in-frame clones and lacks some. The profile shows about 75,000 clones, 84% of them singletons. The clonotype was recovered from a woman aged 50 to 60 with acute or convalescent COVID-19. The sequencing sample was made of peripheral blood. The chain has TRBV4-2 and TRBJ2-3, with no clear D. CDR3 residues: CASSQEFASHTDTQYF. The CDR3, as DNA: TGTGCCAGCAGCCAAGAGTTTGCTAGTCACACAGATACGCAGTATTTT.